The T cell receptor (beta chain) under discussion was sequenced for a study of long-term antiretroviral therapy in people with HIV. immunoSEQ v3.0 was run at survey level. The method was immunoSEQ multiplex PCR; TCRdb's version includes in-frame clones alone and lacks a portion of them. Of some 22,000 clones in the sample, 88% were seen once. Study-level points and caveats: Comparison with controls showed narrower CDR3 length ranges in HIV repertoires.

This CDR3 has 16 residues. V dropped 3 bases and J dropped 1 base, with 15 bases sitting between them. Germline V CDR1 and CDR2: SGDLS, YYNGEE. Regarding this clone: No antigen is known for it.

The rearrangement uses TRBV9 and TRBJ2-3; tentatively, D is TRBD2 (5 bases). The sequenced sample was unsorted PBMCs, obtained 2.3 years after starting antiretroviral therapy. This TCR derives from a man aged 55-75 years with HIV. CDR3 nucleotide sequence: TGTGCCAGCAGCGCTCGACTCACCGGGGGCACAGATACGCAGTATTTT. Translation gives CASSARLTGGTDTQYF.